This T cell receptor (beta chain) was observed in a study of blood T cell repertoires in COVID-19. On the study more broadly: Both acute and convalescent COVID-19 samples were obtained from the United States, Italy and Spain. From T cells, B-cell-depleted T cells, or PBMCs came the material, which was cDNA or gDNA.

Methods used by the authors: Quantification of nucleated cells was approximated via reference gene primer amplification. TCRdb's copy holds only in-frame clones and misses some; the assay was immunoSEQ multiplex PCR. V and J calls and clone size are copied from that table; D and trimming were computed from the DNA. The table records nearly 350,000 clones, approximately 82% of them present only once. Trimming removed 0 bases at V and 7 bases at J, with 10 bases between. This CDR3 region has 15 residues. CDR1 SNHLY and CDR2 FYNNEI come from the germline V gene. This clone came up once. The sequenced material came from peripheral blood. This rearrangement joins TRBV2 to TRBJ1-6, with D unresolved. The source of this sequence is a man under 40 with active or convalescent COVID-19. The CDR3 coding sequence is TGTGCCAGCAGTGAAGCGGCAGTCAAGAATTCACCCCTCCACTTT. Amino acids: CASSEAAVKNSPLHF.